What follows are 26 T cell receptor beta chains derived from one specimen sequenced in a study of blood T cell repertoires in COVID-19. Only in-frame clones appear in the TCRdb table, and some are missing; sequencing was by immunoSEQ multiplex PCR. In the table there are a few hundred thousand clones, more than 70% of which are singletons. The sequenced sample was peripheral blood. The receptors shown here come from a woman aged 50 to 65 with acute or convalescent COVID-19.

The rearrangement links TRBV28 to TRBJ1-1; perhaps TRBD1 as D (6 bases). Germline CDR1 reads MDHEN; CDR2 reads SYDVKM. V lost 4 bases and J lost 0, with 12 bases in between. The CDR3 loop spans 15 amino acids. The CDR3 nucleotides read TGTGCCAGCAGTTACACAGGGTTCATGAACACTGAAGCTTTCTTT. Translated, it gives CASSYTGFMNTEAFF.

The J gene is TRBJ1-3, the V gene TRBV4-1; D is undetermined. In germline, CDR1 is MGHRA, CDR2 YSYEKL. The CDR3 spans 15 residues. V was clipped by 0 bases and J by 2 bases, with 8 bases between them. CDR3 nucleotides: TGCGCCAGCAGCCAAGATCGGGGAGCTGGAAACACCATATATTTT. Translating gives CASSQDRGAGNTIYF.

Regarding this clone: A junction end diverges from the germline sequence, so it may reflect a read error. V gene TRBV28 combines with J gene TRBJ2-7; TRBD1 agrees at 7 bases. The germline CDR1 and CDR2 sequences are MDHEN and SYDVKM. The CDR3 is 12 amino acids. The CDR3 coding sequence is TGTGCCAGCCAAGTCCCTGAAGGGGGCGCTCACTTC. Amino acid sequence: CASQVPEGGAHF.

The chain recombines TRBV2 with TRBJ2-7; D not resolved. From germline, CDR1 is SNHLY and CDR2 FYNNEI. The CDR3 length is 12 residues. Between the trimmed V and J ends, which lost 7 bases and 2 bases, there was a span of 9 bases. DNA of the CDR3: TGTGCCAGCATCCTTCAGGCCTACGAGCAGTACTTC. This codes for CASILQAYEQYF. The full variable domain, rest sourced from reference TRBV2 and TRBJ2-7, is EPEVTQTPSHQVTQMGQEVILRCVPISNHLYFYWYRQILGQKVEFLVSFYNNEISEKSEIFDDQFSVERPDGSNFTLKIRSTKLEDSAMYFCASILQAYEQYFGPGTRLTVT.

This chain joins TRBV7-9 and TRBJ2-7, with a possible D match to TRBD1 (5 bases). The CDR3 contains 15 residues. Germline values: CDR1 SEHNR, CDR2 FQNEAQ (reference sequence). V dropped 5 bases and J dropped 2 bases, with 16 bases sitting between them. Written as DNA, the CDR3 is TGTGCCAGCAGCCTTAGGACGCAGGGCGCCTACGAGCAGTACTTC. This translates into CASSLRTQGAYEQYF.

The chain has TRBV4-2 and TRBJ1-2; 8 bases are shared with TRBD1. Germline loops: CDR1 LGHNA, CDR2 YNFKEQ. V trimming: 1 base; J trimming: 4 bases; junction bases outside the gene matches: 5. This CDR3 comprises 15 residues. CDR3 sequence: CASSQAGQVIYGYTF. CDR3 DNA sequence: TGTGCCAGCAGCCAAGCGGGACAGGTAATCTATGGCTACACCTTC.

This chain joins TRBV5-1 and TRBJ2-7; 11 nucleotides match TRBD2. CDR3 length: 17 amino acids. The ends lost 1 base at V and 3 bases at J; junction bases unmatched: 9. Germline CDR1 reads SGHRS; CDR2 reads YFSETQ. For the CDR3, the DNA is TGCGCCAGCAGCTTGTCGCTAGCGGGAGGCCTACTCTACGAGCAGTACTTC. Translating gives CASSLSLAGGLLYEQYF.

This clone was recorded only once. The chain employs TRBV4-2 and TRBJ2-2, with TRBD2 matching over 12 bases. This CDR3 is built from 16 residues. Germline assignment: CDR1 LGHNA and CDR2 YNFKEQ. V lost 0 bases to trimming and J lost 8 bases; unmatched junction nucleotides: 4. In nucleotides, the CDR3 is TGTGCCAGCAGCCAAGATCTAGCGGGAGGGTCAGGGGAGCTGTTTTTT. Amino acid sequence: CASSQDLAGGSGELFF.

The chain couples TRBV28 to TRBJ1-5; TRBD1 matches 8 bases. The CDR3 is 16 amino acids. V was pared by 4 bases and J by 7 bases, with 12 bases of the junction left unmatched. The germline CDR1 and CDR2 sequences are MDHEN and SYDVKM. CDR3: CASSSMLHRQGQPQHF. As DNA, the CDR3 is TGTGCCAGCAGTTCGATGTTACACCGACAGGGGCAGCCCCAGCATTTT.

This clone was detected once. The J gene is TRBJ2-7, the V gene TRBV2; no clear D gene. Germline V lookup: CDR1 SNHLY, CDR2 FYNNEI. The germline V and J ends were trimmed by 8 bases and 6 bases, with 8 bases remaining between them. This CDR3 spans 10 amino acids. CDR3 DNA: TGTGCCAGCCGGTGGAGCGAGCAGTACTTC. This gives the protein CASRWSEQYF. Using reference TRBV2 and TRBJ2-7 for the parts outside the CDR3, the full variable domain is EPEVTQTPSHQVTQMGQEVILRCVPISNHLYFYWYRQILGQKVEFLVSFYNNEISEKSEIFDDQFSVERPDGSNFTLKIRSTKLEDSAMYFCASRWSEQYFGPGTRLTVT.

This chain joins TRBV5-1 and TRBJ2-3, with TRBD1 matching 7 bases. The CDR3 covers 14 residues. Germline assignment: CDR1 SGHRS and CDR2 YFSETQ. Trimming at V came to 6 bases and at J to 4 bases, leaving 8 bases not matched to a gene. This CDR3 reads CASMDRSSADTQYF. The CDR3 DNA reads TGCGCCAGCATGGACAGGTCGAGCGCAGATACGCAGTATTTT. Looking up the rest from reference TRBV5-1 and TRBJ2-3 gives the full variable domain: KAGVTQTPRYLIKTRGQQVTLSCSPISGHRSVSWYQQTPGQGLQFLFEYFSETQRNKGNFPGRFSGRQFSNSRSEMNVSTLELGDSALYLCASMDRSSADTQYFGPGTRLTVL.

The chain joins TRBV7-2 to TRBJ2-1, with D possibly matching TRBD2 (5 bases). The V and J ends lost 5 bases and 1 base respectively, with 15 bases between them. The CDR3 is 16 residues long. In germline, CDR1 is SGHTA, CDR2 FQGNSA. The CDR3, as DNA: TGTGCCAGCAGCGCCCGTGTCCGGGAATCCTACAATGAGCAGTTCTTC. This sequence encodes CASSARVRESYNEQFF.

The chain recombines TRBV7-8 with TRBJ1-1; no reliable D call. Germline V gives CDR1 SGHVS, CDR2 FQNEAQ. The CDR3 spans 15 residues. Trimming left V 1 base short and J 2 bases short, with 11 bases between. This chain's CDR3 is CASSLGVRSNTEAFF. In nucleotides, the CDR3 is TGTGCCAGCAGCTTAGGTGTGCGGAGCAACACTGAAGCTTTCTTT. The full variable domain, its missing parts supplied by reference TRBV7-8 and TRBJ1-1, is GAGVSQSPRYKVAKRGQDVALRCDPISGHVSLFWYQQALGQGPEFLTYFQNEAQLDKSGLPSDRFFAERPEGSVSTLKIQRTQQEDSAVYLCASSLGVRSNTEAFFGQGTRLTVV.

The CDR3 region has the DNA TGTGCCAGCAGTTACTCGTACGAGCGGGGTGACAATGAGCAGTTCTTC. Translation: CASSYSYERGDNEQFF. The chain links TRBV6-2 or TRBV6-3 to TRBJ2-1; 7 bases agree with TRBD2. Germline V gives CDR1 MNHEY, CDR2 SVGEGT. The CDR3 length is 16 residues. The trim removed 0 bases at V and 5 bases at J, leaving 7 bases unmatched.

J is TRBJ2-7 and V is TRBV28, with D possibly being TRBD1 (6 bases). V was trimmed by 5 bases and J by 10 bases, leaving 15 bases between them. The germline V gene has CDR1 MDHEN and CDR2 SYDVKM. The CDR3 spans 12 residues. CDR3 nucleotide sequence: TGTGCCAGCAGTCAAGGGGGACACCAACAGTACTTC. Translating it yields CASSQGGHQQYF.

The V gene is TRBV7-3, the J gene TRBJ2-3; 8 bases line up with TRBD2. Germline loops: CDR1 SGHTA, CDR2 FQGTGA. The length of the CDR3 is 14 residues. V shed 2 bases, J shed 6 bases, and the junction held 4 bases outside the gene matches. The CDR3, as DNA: TGTGCCAGCAGCTTAGCGGGAGGATCTGATACGCAGTATTTT. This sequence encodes CASSLAGGSDTQYF.

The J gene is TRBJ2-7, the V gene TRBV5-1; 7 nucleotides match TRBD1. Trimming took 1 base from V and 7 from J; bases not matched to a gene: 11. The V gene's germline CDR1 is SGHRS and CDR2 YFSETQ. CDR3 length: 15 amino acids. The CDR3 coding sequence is TGCGCCAGCAGCTTGTTCGCGACAGGGTCTGAGGAGCAGTACTTC. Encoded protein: CASSLFATGSEEQYF. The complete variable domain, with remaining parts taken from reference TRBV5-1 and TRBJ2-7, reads KAGVTQTPRYLIKTRGQQVTLSCSPISGHRSVSWYQQTPGQGLQFLFEYFSETQRNKGNFPGRFSGRQFSNSRSEMNVSTLELGDSALYLCASSLFATGSEEQYFGPGTRLTVT.

CDR3: CASSSRYRENTGELFF. The CDR3 region has the DNA TGTGCCAGCAGCAGCCGTTACAGGGAAAACACCGGGGAGCTGTTTTTT. The chain joins TRBV7-6 to TRBJ2-2; a weak D match, TRBD1 (6 bases). The V end lost 5 bases, the J end lost 2 bases, and 15 bases lay between the germline ends. Germline values: CDR1 SGHVS, CDR2 FNYEAQ. The CDR3 is 16 amino acids.

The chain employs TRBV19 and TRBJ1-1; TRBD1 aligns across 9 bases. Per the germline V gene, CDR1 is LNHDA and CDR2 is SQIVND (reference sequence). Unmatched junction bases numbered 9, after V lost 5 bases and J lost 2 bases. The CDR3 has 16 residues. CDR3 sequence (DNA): TGTGCCAGTAGTCAACTAAACAGGGGGCATAACACTGAAGCTTTCTTT. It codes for CASSQLNRGHNTEAFF.

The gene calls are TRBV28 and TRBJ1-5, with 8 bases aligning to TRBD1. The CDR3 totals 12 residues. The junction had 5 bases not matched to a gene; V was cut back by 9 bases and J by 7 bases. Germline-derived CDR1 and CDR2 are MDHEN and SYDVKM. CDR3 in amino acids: CARGTGGQPQHF. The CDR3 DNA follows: TGTGCCAGGGGGACAGGCGGACAGCCCCAGCATTTT. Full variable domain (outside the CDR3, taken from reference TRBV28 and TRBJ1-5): DVKVTQSSRYLVKRTGEKVFLECVQDMDHENMFWYRQDPGLGLRLIYFSYDVKMKEKGDIPEGYSVSREKKERFSLILESASTNQTSMYLCARGTGGQPQHFGDGTRLSIL.

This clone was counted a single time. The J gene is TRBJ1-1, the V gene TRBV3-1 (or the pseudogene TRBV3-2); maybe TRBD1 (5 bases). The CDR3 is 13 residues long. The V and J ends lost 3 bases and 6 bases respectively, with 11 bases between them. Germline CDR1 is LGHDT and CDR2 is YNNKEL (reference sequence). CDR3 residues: CASSHGGGAEAFF. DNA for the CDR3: TGTGCCAGCAGCCATGGGGGAGGGGCTGAAGCTTTCTTT.

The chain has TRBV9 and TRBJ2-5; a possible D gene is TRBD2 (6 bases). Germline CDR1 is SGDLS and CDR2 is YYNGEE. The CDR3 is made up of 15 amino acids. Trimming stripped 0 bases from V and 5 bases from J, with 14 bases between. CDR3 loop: CASSVVSGSMETQYF. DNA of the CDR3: TGTGCCAGCAGCGTAGTAAGCGGGTCGATGGAGACCCAGTACTTC.

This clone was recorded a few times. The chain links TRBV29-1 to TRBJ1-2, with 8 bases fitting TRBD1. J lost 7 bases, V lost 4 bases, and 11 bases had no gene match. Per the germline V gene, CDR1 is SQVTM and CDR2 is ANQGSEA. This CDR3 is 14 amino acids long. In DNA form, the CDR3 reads TGCAGCGTTGTTCCTCAGGGGGCGAGTGGTGGCTACACCTTC. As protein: CSVVPQGASGGYTF.

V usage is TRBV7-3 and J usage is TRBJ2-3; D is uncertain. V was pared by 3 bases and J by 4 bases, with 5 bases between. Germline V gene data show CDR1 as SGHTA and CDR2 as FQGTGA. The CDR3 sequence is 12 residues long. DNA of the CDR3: TGTGCCAGCAGCTTTCTAGCAGATACGCAGTATTTT. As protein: CASSFLADTQYF.

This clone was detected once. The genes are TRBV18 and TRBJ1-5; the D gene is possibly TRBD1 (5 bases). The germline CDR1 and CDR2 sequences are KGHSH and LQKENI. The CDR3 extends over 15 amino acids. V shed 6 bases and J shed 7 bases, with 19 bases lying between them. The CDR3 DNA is TGTGCCAGCTCGCCAAAAACAGGTTTGGGCCAGCCCCAGCATTTT. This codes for CASSPKTGLGQPQHF.

The CDR3 is CASSHGTGGPSGANVLTF. DNA of the CDR3: TGTGCCAGCAGTCACGGGACAGGGGGACCGTCTGGGGCCAACGTCCTGACTTTC. The rearrangement uses TRBV6-2 or TRBV6-3 and TRBJ2-6; 11 bases are shared with TRBD1. This CDR3 spans 18 amino acids. Losses at the gene ends were 5 bases for V and 1 base for J; bases not matched to a gene: 7. The germline V gene encodes CDR1 MNHEY and CDR2 SVGEGT.